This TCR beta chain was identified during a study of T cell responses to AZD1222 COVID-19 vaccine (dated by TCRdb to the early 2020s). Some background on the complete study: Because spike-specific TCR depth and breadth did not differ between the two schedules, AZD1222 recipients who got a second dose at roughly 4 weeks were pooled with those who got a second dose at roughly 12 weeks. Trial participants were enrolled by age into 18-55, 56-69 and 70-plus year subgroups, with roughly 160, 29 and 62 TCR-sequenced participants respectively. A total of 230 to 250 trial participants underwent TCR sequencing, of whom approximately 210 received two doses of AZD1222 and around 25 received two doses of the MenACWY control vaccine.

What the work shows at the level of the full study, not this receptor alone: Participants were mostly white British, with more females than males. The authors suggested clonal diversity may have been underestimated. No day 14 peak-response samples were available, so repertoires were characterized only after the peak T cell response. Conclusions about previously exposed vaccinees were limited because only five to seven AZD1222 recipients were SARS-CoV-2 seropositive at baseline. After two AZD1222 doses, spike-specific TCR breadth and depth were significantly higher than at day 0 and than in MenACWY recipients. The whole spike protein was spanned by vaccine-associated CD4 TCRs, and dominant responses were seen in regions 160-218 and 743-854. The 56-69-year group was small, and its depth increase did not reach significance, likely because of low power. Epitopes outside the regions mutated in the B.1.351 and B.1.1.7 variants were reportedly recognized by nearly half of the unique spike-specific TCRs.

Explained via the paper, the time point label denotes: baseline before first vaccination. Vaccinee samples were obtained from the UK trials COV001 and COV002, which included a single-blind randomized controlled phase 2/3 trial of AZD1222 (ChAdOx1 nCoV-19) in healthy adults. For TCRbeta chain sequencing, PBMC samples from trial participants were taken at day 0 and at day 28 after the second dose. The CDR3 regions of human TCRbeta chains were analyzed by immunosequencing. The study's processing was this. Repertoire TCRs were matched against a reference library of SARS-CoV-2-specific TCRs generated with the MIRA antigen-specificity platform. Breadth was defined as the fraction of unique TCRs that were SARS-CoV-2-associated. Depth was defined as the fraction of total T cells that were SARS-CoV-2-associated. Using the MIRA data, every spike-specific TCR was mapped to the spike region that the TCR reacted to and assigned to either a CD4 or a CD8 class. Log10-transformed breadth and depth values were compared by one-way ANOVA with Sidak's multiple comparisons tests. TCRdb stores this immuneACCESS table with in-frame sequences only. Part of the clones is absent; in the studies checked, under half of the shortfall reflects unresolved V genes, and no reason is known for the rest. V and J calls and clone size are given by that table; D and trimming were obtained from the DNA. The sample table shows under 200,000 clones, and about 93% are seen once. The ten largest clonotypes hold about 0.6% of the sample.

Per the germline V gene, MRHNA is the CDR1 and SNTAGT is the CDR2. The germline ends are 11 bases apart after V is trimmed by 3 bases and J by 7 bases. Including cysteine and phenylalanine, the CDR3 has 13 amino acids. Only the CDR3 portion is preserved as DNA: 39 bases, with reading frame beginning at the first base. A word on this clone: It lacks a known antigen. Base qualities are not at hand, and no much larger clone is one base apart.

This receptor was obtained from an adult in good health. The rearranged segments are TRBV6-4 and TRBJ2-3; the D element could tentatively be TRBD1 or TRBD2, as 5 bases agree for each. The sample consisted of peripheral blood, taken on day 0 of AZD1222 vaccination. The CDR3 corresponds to CASSEGEFYTQYF. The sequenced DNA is TGTGCCAGCAGTGAGGGGGAGTTCTATACGCAGTATTTT.